Listed below are T cell receptor beta chains from one sample, sequenced in a study of blood T cell repertoires in COVID-19. TCRdb keeps only in-frame clones here, not all; method: immunoSEQ multiplex PCR. The sample carries some 83,000 clones, about 85% recorded once. What was sequenced was peripheral blood. The receptors originated from a man between 60 and 70 years old with active or convalescent COVID-19. Each CDR3 is given with its conserved first and last residue. Fields, in order: D gene, clone size, J gene, V gene, CDR3 protein, CDR3 DNA. A D gene is named only where the DNA matches it firmly. Not all rows give a size; the values are once, few, many and, for expanded clones, a class.

TRBD1 once TRBJ1-2 TRBV29-1 CSVERRGNRYGYTF TGCAGCGTTGAACGCAGGGGGAACCGCTATGGCTACACCTTC
NA NA TRBJ2-2 TRBV6-2/TRBV6-3 CASSYRGTLNTGELFF TGTGCCAGCAGTTACCGTGGGACATTGAACACCGGGGAGCTGTTTTTT
TRBD1 few TRBJ2-3 TRBV5-4 CASSLAPAGQGADTQYF TGTGCCAGCAGCTTGGCTCCCGCCGGACAGGGGGCAGATACGCAGTATTTT
NA NA TRBJ1-5 TRBV4-1 CASSQDRFSNQPQHF TGCGCCAGCAGCCAAGATCGGTTTAGCAATCAGCCCCAGCATTTT
NA NA TRBJ1-1 TRBV6-1 CASSATLINTEAFF TGTGCCAGCAGTGCCACCCTAATCAACACTGAAGCTTTCTTT
NA NA TRBJ1-2 TRBV6-1 CASSEGGGFYGYTF TGTGCCAGCAGTGAGGGAGGGGGTTTCTATGGCTACACCTTC
NA NA TRBJ1-4 TRBV19 CASSIQAHNEKLFF TGTGCCAGTAGTATACAGGCTCATAATGAAAAACTGTTTTTT
TRBD1 NA TRBJ2-4 TRBV19 CASSMSWGQPAKNIQYF TGTGCCAGTAGTATGTCGTGGGGACAGCCAGCCAAAAACATTCAGTACTTC
NA NA TRBJ2-5 TRBV7-6 CASSTTTQETQYF TGTGCCAGCAGCACGACTACCCAAGAGACCCAGTACTTC
NA once TRBJ2-1 TRBV15 CATSREKPGSYNEQFF TGTGCCACCAGCAGAGAGAAGCCGGGCTCCTACAATGAGCAGTTCTTC
TRBD2 NA TRBJ2-5 TRBV3-1/TRBV3-2 CASSQGTSGGGKTQYF TGTGCCAGCAGCCAAGGGACTAGCGGGGGGGGGAAGACCCAGTACTTC
TRBD1 once TRBJ1-1 TRBV7-2 CASSFGSRGPEAFF TGTGCCAGCAGCTTTGGATCCAGGGGGCCTGAAGCTTTCTTT
TRBD1 NA TRBJ1-2 TRBV7-9 CASSLGTGGGNYGYTF TGTGCCAGCAGCTTGGGGACAGGGGGCGGGAACTATGGCTACACCTTC
TRBD1 once TRBJ1-4 TRBV7-9 CASSPPGQAINEKLFF TGTGCCAGCAGCCCCCCGGGACAGGCGATTAATGAAAAACTGTTTTTT
NA NA TRBJ1-1 TRBV5-1 CASSLTSNSMNTEAFF TGCGCCAGCAGCTTAACCTCAAATAGCATGAACACTGAAGCTTTCTTT
NA NA TRBJ1-1 TRBV21-1 CASTTGFPNTEAFF TGTGCCAGCACCACAGGGTTCCCGAACACTGAAGCTTTCTTT
TRBD1 NA TRBJ2-3 TRBV27 CASKFKARGHLDTQYF TGTGCCAGCAAGTTCAAAGCCAGGGGGCATTTGGATACGCAGTATTTT
NA NA TRBJ2-2 TRBV2 CASRANTGFTGELFF TGTGCCAGCAGAGCTAACACAGGGTTCACCGGGGAGCTGTTTTTT